This T cell receptor beta chain was sequenced in a study of blood T cell repertoires in COVID-19. Overall study: Specimens from acute and convalescent COVID-19 originated in the United States, Italy and Spain. PBMCs, B-cell-depleted T cells, or T cells provided the cDNA or gDNA that made up the material.

Source study methods: The authors estimated nucleated cell counts from reference gene primer amplification. Sequenced by immunoSEQ multiplex PCR; TCRdb stores in-frame clones only, minus some. The DNA gave D and trimming, while V, J and clone size come from that table. Among about 71,000 clones listed, more than 60% were seen once. CDR1 and CDR2 from the germline V gene are ENHRY and SYGVKD. The CDR3 has 15 amino acids. Trimming cost V 1 base and J 3 bases, with 12 bases left between them. The sequence was collected from a woman of 80 years or more with active or convalescent COVID-19. The chain is built from TRBV10-3 and TRBJ1-2; tentatively, D is TRBD1 (6 bases). Sequencing input: peripheral blood. The CDR3 bases are TGTGCCATCAGTGAGTACGAGGGACAAGACTATGGCTACACCTTC. It translates to CAISEYEGQDYGYTF.